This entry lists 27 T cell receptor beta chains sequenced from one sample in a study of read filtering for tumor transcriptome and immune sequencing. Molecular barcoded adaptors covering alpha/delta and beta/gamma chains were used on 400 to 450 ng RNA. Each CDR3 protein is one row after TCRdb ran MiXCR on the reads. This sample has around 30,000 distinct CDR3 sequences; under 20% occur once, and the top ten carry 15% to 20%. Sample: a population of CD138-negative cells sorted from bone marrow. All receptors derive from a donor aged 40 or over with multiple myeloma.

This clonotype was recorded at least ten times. This CDR3 reads CSVVKGSSQETQYF. The CDR3 coding sequence is TGCAGCGTTGTGAAGGGGAGTTCCCAAGAGACCCAGTACTTC. This chain connects TRBV29-1 to TRBJ2-5; either TRBD1 or TRBD2 may fit D (5 bases each). CDR3 length: 14 amino acids. Germline V CDR1 and CDR2: SQVTM, ANQGSEA. Trimming cost V 4 bases and J 1 base, with 13 bases left between them.

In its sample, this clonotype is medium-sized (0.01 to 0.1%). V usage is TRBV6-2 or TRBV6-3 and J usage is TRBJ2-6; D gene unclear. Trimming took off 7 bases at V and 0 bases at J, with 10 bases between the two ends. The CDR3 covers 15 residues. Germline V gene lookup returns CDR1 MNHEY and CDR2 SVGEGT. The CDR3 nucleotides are TGTGCCAGCAAGTTAGCCGGCTCTGGGGCCAACGTCCTGACTTTC. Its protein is CASKLAGSGANVLTF.

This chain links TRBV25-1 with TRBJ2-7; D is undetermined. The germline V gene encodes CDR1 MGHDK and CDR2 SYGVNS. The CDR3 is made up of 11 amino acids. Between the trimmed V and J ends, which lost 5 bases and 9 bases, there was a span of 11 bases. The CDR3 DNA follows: TGTGCCAGCAGTCCCGCCAATGGGCAGTACTTC. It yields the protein CASSPANGQYF.

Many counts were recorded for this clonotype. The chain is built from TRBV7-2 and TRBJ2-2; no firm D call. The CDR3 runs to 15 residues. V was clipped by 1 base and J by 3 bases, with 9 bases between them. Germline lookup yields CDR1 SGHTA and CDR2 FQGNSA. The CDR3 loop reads CASSLEGSYTGELFF. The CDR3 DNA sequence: TGTGCCAGCAGCTTAGAAGGCTCCTACACCGGGGAGCTGTTTTTT.

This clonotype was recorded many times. DNA of the CDR3: TGTGCCATCATGGGACTAGCGGGAGACAATGAGCAGTTCTTC. Translated: CAIMGLAGDNEQFF. This sequence joins TRBV10-3 and TRBJ2-1; 14 nucleotides line up with TRBD2. CDR1 ENHRY and CDR2 SYGVKD come from the germline V gene. Germline trimming cut 7 bases from V and 5 bases from J; bases unmatched to any gene: 1. This CDR3 comprises 14 residues.

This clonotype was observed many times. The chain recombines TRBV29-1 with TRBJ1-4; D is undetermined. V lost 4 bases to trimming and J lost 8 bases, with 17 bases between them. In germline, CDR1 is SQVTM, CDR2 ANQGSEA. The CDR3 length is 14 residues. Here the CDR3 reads CSVGGLGYEEKLFF. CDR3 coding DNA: TGCAGCGTTGGGGGTTTAGGCTACGAAGAAAAACTGTTTTTT.

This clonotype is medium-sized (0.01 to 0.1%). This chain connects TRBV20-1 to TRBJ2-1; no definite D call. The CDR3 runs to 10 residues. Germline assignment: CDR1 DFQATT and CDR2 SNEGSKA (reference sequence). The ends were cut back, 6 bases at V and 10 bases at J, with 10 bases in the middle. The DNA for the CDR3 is TGCAGTGCCGCTTCCGAGGAGCAGTTCTTC. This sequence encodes CSAASEEQFF.

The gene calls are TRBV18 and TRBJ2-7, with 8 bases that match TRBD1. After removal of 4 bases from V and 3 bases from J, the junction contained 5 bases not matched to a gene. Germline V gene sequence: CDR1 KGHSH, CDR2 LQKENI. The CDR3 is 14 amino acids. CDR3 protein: CASSLRQGNYEQYF. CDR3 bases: TGTGCCAGCTCACTGCGACAGGGGAACTACGAGCAGTACTTC. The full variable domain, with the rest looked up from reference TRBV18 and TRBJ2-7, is NAGVMQNPRHLVRRRGQEARLRCSPMKGHSHVYWYRQLPEEGLKFMVYLQKENIIDESGMPKERFSAEFPKEGPSILRIQQVVRGDSAAYFCASSLRQGNYEQYFGPGTRLTVT.

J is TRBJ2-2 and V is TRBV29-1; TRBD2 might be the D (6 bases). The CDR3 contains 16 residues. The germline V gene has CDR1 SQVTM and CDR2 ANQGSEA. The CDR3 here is CGAKRAGEGKTGELFF. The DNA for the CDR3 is TGCGGCGCGAAAAGAGCGGGTGAGGGGAAAACCGGGGAGCTGTTTTTT.

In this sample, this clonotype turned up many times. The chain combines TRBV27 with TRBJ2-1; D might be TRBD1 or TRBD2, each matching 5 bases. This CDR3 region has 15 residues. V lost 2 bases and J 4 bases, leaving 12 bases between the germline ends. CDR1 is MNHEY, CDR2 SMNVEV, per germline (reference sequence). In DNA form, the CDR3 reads TGTGCCAGCAGTTTAATGGGGACGATGTACAATGAGCAGTTCTTC. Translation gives CASSLMGTMYNEQFF.

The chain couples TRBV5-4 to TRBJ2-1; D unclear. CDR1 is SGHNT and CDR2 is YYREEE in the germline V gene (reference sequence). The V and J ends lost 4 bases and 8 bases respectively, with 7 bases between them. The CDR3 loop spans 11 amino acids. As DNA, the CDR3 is TGTGCCAGCAGCATACCTTATGAGCAGTTCTTC. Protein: CASSIPYEQFF.

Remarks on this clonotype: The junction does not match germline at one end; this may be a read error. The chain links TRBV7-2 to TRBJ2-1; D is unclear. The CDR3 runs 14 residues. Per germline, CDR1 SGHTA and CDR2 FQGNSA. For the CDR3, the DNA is TGTGCCACCTCCCCCGTTGGCAGTAACAATGAACAGTTCTTC. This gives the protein CATSPVGSNNEQFF.

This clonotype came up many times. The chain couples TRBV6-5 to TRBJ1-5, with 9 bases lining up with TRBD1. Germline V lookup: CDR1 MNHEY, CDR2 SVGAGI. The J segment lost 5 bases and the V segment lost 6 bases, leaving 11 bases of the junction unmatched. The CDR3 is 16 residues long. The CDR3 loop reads CASSRGTGPPDQPQHF. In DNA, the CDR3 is TGTGCCAGCAGCCGAGGGACAGGGCCGCCCGATCAGCCCCAGCATTTT.

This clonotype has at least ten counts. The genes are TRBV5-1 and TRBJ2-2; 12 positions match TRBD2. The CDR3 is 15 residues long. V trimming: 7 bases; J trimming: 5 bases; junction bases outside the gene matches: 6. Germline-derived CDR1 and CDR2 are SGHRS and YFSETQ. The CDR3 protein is CASSSGRAWTGELFF. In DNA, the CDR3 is TGCGCCAGCTCTAGCGGGAGGGCCTGGACCGGGGAGCTGTTTTTT.

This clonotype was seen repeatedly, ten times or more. The chain's CDR3 is CASSLSQEEKLFF. DNA for the CDR3: TGTGCCAGCAGTTTGTCACAGGAAGAAAAACTGTTTTTT. The chain recombines TRBV28 with TRBJ1-4; D possibly corresponds to TRBD1 (5 bases). This CDR3 is 13 amino acids long. Trimming removed 3 bases at V and 8 bases at J, with 10 bases between. Germline V gives CDR1 MDHEN, CDR2 SYDVKM.

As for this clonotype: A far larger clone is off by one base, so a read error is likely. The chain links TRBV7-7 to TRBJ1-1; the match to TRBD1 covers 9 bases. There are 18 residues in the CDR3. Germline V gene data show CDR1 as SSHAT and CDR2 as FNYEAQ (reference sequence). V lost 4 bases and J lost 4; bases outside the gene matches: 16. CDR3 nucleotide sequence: TGTGCCAGCAGCTCTACCGTCCCGGGACAGGGCTCCAGCACTGAAGCTTTCTTT. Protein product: CASSSTVPGQGSSTEAFF.

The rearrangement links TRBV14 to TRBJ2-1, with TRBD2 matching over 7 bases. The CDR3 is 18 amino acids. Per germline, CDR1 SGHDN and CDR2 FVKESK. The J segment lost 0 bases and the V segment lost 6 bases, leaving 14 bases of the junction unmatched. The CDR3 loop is CASSNPGTIRSSYNEQFF. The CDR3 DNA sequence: TGTGCCAGCAGTAACCCCGGGACTATTCGGAGCTCCTACAATGAGCAGTTCTTC.

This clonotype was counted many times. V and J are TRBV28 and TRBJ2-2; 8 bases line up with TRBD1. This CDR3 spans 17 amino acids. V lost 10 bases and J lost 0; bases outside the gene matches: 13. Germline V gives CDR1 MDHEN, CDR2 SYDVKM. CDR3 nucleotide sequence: TGTGCCACCCTCGGACAGGGAACCCTGGCGAACACCGGGGAGCTGTTTTTT. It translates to CATLGQGTLANTGELFF.

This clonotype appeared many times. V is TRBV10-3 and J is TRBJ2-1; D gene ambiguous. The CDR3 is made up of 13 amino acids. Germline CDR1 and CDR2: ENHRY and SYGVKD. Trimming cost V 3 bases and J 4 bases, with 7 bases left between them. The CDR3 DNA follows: TGTGCCATCAGTGACGACCCTTACAATGAGCAGTTCTTC. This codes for CAISDDPYNEQFF.

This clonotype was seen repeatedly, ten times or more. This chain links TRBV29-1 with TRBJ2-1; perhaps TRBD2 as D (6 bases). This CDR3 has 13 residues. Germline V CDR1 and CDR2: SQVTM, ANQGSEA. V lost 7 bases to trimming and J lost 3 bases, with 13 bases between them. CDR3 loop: CSGGLGGYNEQFF. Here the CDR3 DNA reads TGCAGCGGTGGGCTGGGAGGCTACAATGAGCAGTTCTTC.

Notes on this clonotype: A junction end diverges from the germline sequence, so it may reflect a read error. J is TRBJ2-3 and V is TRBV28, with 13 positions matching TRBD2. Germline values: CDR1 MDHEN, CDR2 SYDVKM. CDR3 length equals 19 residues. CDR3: CASKRRGLAGNGGTGTLYF. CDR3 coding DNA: TGTGCCAGCAAGAGGCGGGGACTAGCGGGAAATGGTGGCACAGGTACGCTGTATTTT. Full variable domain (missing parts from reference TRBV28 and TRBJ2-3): DVKVTQSSRYLVKRTGEKVFLECVQDMDHENMFWYRQDPGLGLRLIYFSYDVKMKEKGDIPEGYSVSREKKERFSLILESASTNQTSMYLCASKRRGLAGNGGTGTLYFGPGTRLTVL.

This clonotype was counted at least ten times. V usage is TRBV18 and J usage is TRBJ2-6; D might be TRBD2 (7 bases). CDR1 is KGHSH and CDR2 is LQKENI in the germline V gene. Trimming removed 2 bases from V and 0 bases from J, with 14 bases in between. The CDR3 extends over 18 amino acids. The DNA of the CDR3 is TGTGCCAGCTCACCAAGCAGCGCGGGGGCCTCTGGGGCCAACGTCCTGACTTTC. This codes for CASSPSSAGASGANVLTF.

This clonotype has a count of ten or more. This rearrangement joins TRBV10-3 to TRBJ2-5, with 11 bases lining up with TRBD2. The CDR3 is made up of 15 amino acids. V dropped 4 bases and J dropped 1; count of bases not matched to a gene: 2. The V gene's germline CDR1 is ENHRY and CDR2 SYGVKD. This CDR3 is CAISGSGGAQETQYF. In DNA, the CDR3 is TGTGCCATCAGTGGTAGCGGGGGGGCCCAAGAGACCCAGTACTTC.

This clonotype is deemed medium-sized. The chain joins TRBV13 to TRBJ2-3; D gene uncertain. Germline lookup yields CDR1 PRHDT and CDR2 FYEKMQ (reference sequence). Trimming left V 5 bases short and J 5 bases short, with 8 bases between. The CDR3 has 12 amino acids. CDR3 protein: CASSQTGDTQYF. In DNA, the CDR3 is TGTGCCAGCAGCCAAACCGGAGATACGCAGTATTTT.

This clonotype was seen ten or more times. CDR3 in amino acids: CASSQEVWDDEQFF. The CDR3 DNA follows: TGTGCCAGCAGCCAAGAGGTCTGGGACGATGAGCAGTTCTTC. The chain combines TRBV3-1 with TRBJ2-1; D may match TRBD1 or TRBD2 (5 bases each). The CDR3 is made up of 14 amino acids. CDR1 and CDR2 (germline): LGHDT, YNNKEL (reference sequence). The V end was cut by 0 bases, the J end by 8 bases, with 11 bases between.

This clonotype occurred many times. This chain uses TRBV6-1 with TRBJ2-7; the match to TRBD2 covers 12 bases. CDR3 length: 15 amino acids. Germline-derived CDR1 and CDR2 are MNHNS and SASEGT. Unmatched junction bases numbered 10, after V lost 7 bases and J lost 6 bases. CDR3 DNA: TGTGCCAGCACCTCCTTGCTAGCGGGAGGGCGCGAGCAGTACTTC. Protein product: CASTSLLAGGREQYF.

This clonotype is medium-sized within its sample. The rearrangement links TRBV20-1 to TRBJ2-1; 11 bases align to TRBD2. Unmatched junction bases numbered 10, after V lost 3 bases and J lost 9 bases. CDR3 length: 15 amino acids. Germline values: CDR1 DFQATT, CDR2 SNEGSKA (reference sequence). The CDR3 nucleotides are TGCAGTGCTAGCCCTACTAGCGGGAGCTCGCGTGAGCAGTTCTTC. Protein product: CSASPTSGSSREQFF.